Reported below is one T cell receptor (beta chain). There is no known antigen for this receptor. No base qualities exist here, and no much larger clone lies one base off it. In the prospective study, participants were roughly 18 to 95 years old, resided in fewer than 25 geographic areas of the United States, and were enrolled through a virtual design. In the prospective study, cohorts were assigned on the basis of participant-reported clinical history obtained from a screening survey and a study questionnaire. Recovered participants in ImmuneRACE Cohort 3 were defined by two consecutive negative NP/OP PCR tests, clearance by a healthcare professional, or resolution of symptoms. In the prospective study, mobile phlebotomists collected whole blood, serum and a nasopharyngeal or oropharyngeal swab from each participant. Additional blood draws and questionnaires over an approximately two-month period could optionally be provided by prospective study participants. Before DNA extraction, blood samples from the prospective study were shipped at room temperature or frozen.

TCRbeta CDR3 regions were amplified from genomic DNA using the immunoSEQ Assay, a bias-controlled multiplex PCR. The paper's data handling went like this. The number of nucleated cells in each sample was estimated by amplification of reference gene primers within the assay. Sequence reads were collapsed and filtered to measure the absolute abundance of every unique TCRbeta CDR3 rearrangement. Productive Simpson clonality was computed per sample as the square root of Simpson's diversity index over productive rearrangements. The source is immuneACCESS, and TCRdb retained only in-frame sequences with V and J called. Part of the clones is not carried over; for the studies checked, unresolved V genes explain less than half of this, and the remainder is unexplained. V and J calls and clone size come straight from that table; D and trimming were deduced from the DNA. Across this sample there are about 290,000 clones, with around 90% seen only once. The ten largest clones represent about 1.7% of the sample.

V was cut back by 9 bases and J by 8 bases, leaving a gap of 26 bases between them. The germline V gene (reference sequence) supplies CDR1 LNHDA and CDR2 SQIVND. The CDR3 contains 16 residues, cysteine and phenylalanine counted. Only the CDR3 portion is preserved as DNA: 48 bases, with reading frame beginning at the first base. The source of the sample is a study of blood T cell repertoires in COVID-19 (TCRdb year 2020). For the wider study: The collaborator samples originated in the United States, Italy and Spain and spanned the acute and convalescent phases of COVID-19. The material from the prospective study consisted of cDNA or gDNA derived from T cells, B-cell-depleted T cells, or PBMCs. Deeply sampled blood TCRbeta repertoires from subjects exposed to, actively infected with, or recovered from COVID-19 were included in the dataset. The repertoires were made available in a free public database intended to serve as a resource for research on the immune response to SARS-CoV-2. Samples came from the ongoing ImmuneRACE study (first 160 participants) plus 1,254 subjects from 6 global collaborators. Sample metadata almost always included a de-identified subject ID, COVID-19 status, age in years and sex. Where available, HLA class I and class II types were taken from metadata supplied by the sample provider and were not determined by assay-based typing.

What the research found in general, with its limitations: How much clinical and demographic metadata was included differed by source and by participant, and the metadata was provided uncurated.

The sequencing sample was made of PBMCs or T cells enriched from blood (not recorded which). The sequence joins TRBV19 to TRBJ2-1, with TRBD2 as a weak D call on 7 bases. This clonotype originated in a woman in her forties who had recovered from COVID-19. The encoded CDR3 is CASSMRVRGGADEQFF. The DNA reads TGTGCCAGCTCTATGAGGGTTAGGGGGGGAGCCGATGAGCAGTTCTTC.